The 4 T cell receptor beta chains given below trace back to one sample, sequenced in a study of cytomegalovirus exposure and HLA in healthy donors. The table came from immunoSEQ multiplex PCR; TCRdb's copy has only in-frame clones and leaves some out. This sample has about 220,000 clones, with roughly 89% found just once. The sequencing sample was made of PBMCs. These TCRs come from a young man in good health and CMV-seronegative.

The table lists this clone with a count of one. The V gene is TRBV28, the J gene TRBJ2-5; maybe TRBD2 (6 bases). Trimming left V 3 bases short and J 3 bases short, with 26 bases between. The CDR3 covers 19 residues. The germline V gene encodes CDR1 MDHEN and CDR2 SYDVKM. Here the CDR3 DNA reads TGTGCCAGCAGTTTGGAGGGCCGCAGGCTACTGGTTTTTGAAGAGACCCAGTACTTC. As protein: CASSLEGRRLLVFEETQYF.

This chain links TRBV27 with TRBJ2-1; D gene unclear. CDR3 size: 13 residues. Trimming pared 2 bases from V and 4 bases from J, leaving 6 bases between. CDR1 MNHEY and CDR2 SMNVEV come from the germline V gene (reference sequence). The CDR3: CASSLLEYNEQFF. In DNA form, the CDR3 reads TGTGCCAGCAGTTTACTCGAGTACAATGAGCAGTTCTTC.

This chain uses TRBV5-3 with TRBJ1-5; no clear D gene. TRBV5-3 is flagged as an ORF with uncertain function. Trimming took 0 bases from V and 0 from J, leaving 16 bases between them. The CDR3 is 18 residues long. The CDR3 reads CARSLDLIDKYSNQPQHF. The CDR3 region has the DNA TGTGCCAGAAGCTTGGACCTCATCGACAAATATAGCAATCAGCCCCAGCATTTT.

This clone was seen just once. The chain recombines TRBV4-2 with TRBJ2-6; D is uncertain. Germline CDR1 and CDR2: LGHNA and YNFKEQ. Trimming removed 1 base at V and 1 base at J, with 5 bases between. The CDR3 is 15 amino acids. CDR3 residues: CASSQGRSGANVLTF. Here the CDR3 DNA reads TGTGCCAGCAGCCAAGGGAGATCTGGGGCCAACGTCCTGACTTTC.